This TCR beta chain was recovered during a study of blood T cell repertoires in COVID-19. Residents of under 25 US areas, aged roughly 18 to 89 years, made up the participants. The study counted Cohort 3 donors as recovered given two negative PCRs, clearance, or symptom resolution. Trimming took 6 bases from V and 8 from J, leaving 13 bases between them. CDR3 length equals 11 residues. Germline assignment: CDR1 DFQATT and CDR2 SNEGSKA (reference sequence). In the original workflow: For nucleated cells, counts were estimated from reference gene primer amplification. TCRdb's table, derived via immunoSEQ multiplex PCR, lists solely in-frame clones and lacks some. V, J and clone size reflect that table, while D and trimming were determined from the DNA. The sample consists of about 190,000 clones, roughly 80% of them appearing once.

The rearrangement joins TRBV20-1 to TRBJ1-2; D is unclear. The material sequenced was PBMCs or T cells enriched from blood (not recorded which). The receptor's source is a woman in her thirties who had recovered from COVID-19. The CDR3 loop reads CSATGVAGYTF. CDR3 DNA: TGCAGTGCAACGGGAGTGGCAGGCTACACCTTC.